The next 31 T cell receptor beta chains were all read from a single sample in a study of blood T cells in healthy people across ages. A second PCR of about 6 to 11 cycles used a sample-barcoded 5' primer and a J-beta primer mix. TCRdb analysed the 5' RACE reads with MiXCR anew, one entry per CDR3 protein. This sample has some 880,000 distinct CDR3 sequences; roughly 40% occur once, and the top ten carry 13%. Sample: blood. These receptors came from a man aged 18 to 29 in good health.

The chain combines TRBV27 with TRBJ2-5; D is undetermined. The CDR3 covers 15 residues. V shed 2 bases and J shed 5 bases, with 15 bases lying between them. Germline assignment: CDR1 MNHEY and CDR2 SMNVEV (reference sequence). CDR3 region: CASSLDIGQRETQYF. CDR3 DNA: TGTGCCAGCAGTTTAGACATAGGCCAACGGGAGACCCAGTACTTC.

V usage is TRBV12-3 or TRBV12-4 and J usage is TRBJ2-2; D may match TRBD1 or TRBD2 (5 bases each). V was cut by 6 bases and J by 6 bases, with 26 bases left in between. CDR3 length equals 18 residues. The CDR3 sequence: CASSRPSATWDRAGELFF. The DNA for the CDR3 is TGTGCCAGCAGCCGCCCCTCGGCCACGTGGGACCGAGCCGGGGAGCTGTTTTTT.

In this sample, this clonotype turned up once. This may stem from a read error, because a much larger clone lies one nucleotide away. The rearrangement uses TRBV24-1 and TRBJ2-3; D may match TRBD1 or TRBD2 (5 bases each). Per germline, CDR1 KGHDR and CDR2 SFDVKD. The CDR3 totals 16 residues. CDR3 amino acids: CATSDPGEGPTDTRYF. CDR3 coding DNA: TGTGCCACCAGTGATCCCGGTGAGGGACCTACAGATACGCGGTATTTT.

Concerning this clonotype: A read error may account for a junction end that differs from germline. The chain has TRBV4-1 and TRBJ2-5, with D maybe TRBD2 (5 bases). Germline CDR1 and CDR2: MGHRA and YSYEKL. The CDR3 is made up of 14 amino acids. CDR3 region: CASSRGHGEETQYF. The CDR3 DNA follows: TGTGCCAGCAGCCGAGGGCACGGTGAAGAGACCCAGTACTTC.

This chain joins TRBV2 and TRBJ1-2; D is undetermined. The V end was cut by 1 base, the J end by 4 bases, with 13 bases between. Germline-derived CDR1 and CDR2 are SNHLY and FYNNEI. The CDR3 extends over 15 amino acids. The CDR3 reads CASSEVGVGLYGYTF. DNA of the CDR3: TGTGCCAGCAGTGAAGTTGGAGTGGGCCTCTATGGCTACACCTTC.

As to this clonotype: A much larger clone differs by one base, so this may be a read error. This rearrangement joins TRBV12-3 or TRBV12-4 to TRBJ2-3; D is possibly TRBD1 (5 bases). The CDR3 sequence is 17 residues long. This CDR3 is CTSSSRTLRLKGDTQYF. The CDR3 nucleotides are TGTACCAGCAGTTCCCGGACCCTAAGGTTAAAGGGGGATACGCAGTATTTT.

The genes are TRBV7-2 and TRBJ2-1; TRBD1 might be the D (6 bases). V was trimmed by 4 bases and J by 7 bases, leaving 20 bases between them. This CDR3 contains 16 residues. Germline CDR1 and CDR2: SGHTA and FQGNSA. This CDR3 is CASSSLRKGVGNEQFF. The CDR3 DNA follows: TGTGCCAGCAGCTCCCTGAGGAAGGGGGTGGGAAATGAGCAGTTCTTC.

This clonotype was counted a single time. The chain combines TRBV4-2 with TRBJ1-1; no firm D call. Trimming pared 0 bases from V and 1 base from J, leaving 15 bases between. The CDR3 runs to 17 residues. Germline V gene data show CDR1 as LGHNA and CDR2 as YNFKEQ. The CDR3 here is CASSQESLWAANTEAFF. The CDR3 DNA reads as TGTGCCAGCAGCCAAGAAAGCCTTTGGGCAGCGAACACTGAAGCTTTCTTT.

This rearrangement joins TRBV12-3 or TRBV12-4 to TRBJ2-7, with 12 bases aligning to TRBD1. The trim removed 7 bases at V and 10 bases at J, leaving 11 bases unmatched. The CDR3 sequence is 14 residues long. For the CDR3, the DNA is TGTGCCAGCACCGCTACCGGGACAGGGGGCGATCAGTACTTC. The encoded protein is CASTATGTGGDQYF.

The V call is TRBV20-1, the J call TRBJ2-2, with TRBD1 as a possible D gene (6 bases). Germline-derived CDR1 and CDR2 are DFQATT and SNEGSKA (reference sequence). The length of the CDR3 is 15 residues. V was clipped by 1 base and J by 5 bases, with 14 bases between them. Written as DNA, the CDR3 is TGCAGTGCTAGAGCAGCAGAGGACAGAACCGGGGAGCTGTTTTTT. Translating it yields CSARAAEDRTGELFF.

A note on this clonotype: One end of the junction is discordant with germline, which a read error may explain. The rearrangement joins TRBV2 to TRBJ2-2, with D possibly being TRBD1 or TRBD2 (5 bases each). The CDR3 spans 11 residues. Germline loops: CDR1 SNHLY, CDR2 FYNNEI. CDR3 sequence reads: CASSEAGELFF. The CDR3 region has the DNA TGTGCCAGCAGTGAAGCGGGGGAACTGTTTTTT.

This clonotype was seen only a few times. The chain employs TRBV5-1 and TRBJ2-5; D is perhaps TRBD2 (6 bases). CDR3 size: 16 residues. With 4 bases removed from V and 11 bases from J, the gap between germline ends came to 27 bases. The germline gives CDR1 SGHRS, CDR2 YFSETQ. CDR3 sequence (DNA): TGCGCCAGCAGCGTGCTTCCTAGCGCCGTCCACAATGAGCAGTACTTC. Translating it yields CASSVLPSAVHNEQYF.

The chain employs TRBV12-3 or TRBV12-4 and TRBJ1-1; no clear D. CDR3 length equals 16 residues. V dropped 4 bases and J dropped 0 bases, with 15 bases sitting between them. CDR3 sequence: CASSSSDGLMNTEAFF. The CDR3 nucleotides are TGTGCCAGCAGTTCCTCGGACGGACTGATGAACACTGAAGCTTTCTTT.

The V call is TRBV28, the J call TRBJ2-5; 10 bases line up with TRBD2. The J call is in doubt because the DNA end fits TRBJ2-7 better. Per the germline V gene, CDR1 is MDHEN and CDR2 is SYDVKM. The CDR3 is made up of 15 amino acids. The CDR3 bases are TGTGCCAGCAGCCCGACTAGCGGGTTCTCGGACGAGCAGTACTTC. As protein: CASSPTSGFSDEQYF.

This clonotype occurred a few times. This chain uses TRBV5-1 with TRBJ1-2, with TRBD1 matching over 9 bases. CDR1 is SGHRS, CDR2 YFSETQ, per germline. Trimming cost V 4 bases and J 8 bases; bases outside gene matches: 9. The CDR3 has 14 residues. In nucleotides, the CDR3 is TGCGCCAGCAGCGCGGGGACAGGGTCACGCGGCTACACCTTC. Amino acid sequence: CASSAGTGSRGYTF.

The chain joins TRBV27 to TRBJ2-2; perhaps TRBD1 as D (6 bases). Trimming took off 4 bases at V and 2 bases at J, with 23 bases between the two ends. The CDR3 covers 19 residues. Germline CDR1 reads MNHEY; CDR2 reads SMNVEV (reference sequence). The CDR3 sequence: CASSYSPIDRLANTGELFF. The CDR3 DNA is TGTGCCAGCAGTTATTCACCGATTGACAGGCTAGCCAACACCGGGGAGCTGTTTTTT.

The table lists this clonotype with a few counts. The chain recombines TRBV27 with TRBJ2-3; D unclear. Germline assignment: CDR1 MNHEY and CDR2 SMNVEV (reference sequence). This CDR3 is built from 16 residues. Trimming removed 3 bases from V and 4 bases from J, with 17 bases in between. Here the CDR3 DNA reads TGTGCCAGCAGTTTTCAGCAGCGTCCAAACCCAGATACGCAGTATTTT. Encoded protein: CASSFQQRPNPDTQYF.

The chain carries TRBV6-5 and TRBJ2-3, with D possibly TRBD2 on 5 matching bases. Germline V gene data show CDR1 as MNHEY and CDR2 as SVGAGI. V was pared by 4 bases and J by 0 bases, with 14 bases between. The CDR3 is made up of 16 amino acids. The CDR3 loop reads CASSSHTRMSTDTQYF. CDR3 nucleotide sequence: TGTGCCAGCAGTTCTCACACTAGGATGAGCACAGATACGCAGTATTTT.

This clonotype was seen a few times. This sequence joins TRBV6-6 and TRBJ1-1, with D possibly TRBD1 on 6 matching bases. The germline V and J ends were trimmed by 5 bases and 5 bases, with 15 bases remaining between them. CDR3 length equals 14 residues. Looked up from germline, CDR1 is MNHNY and CDR2 is SVGAGI (reference sequence). The CDR3 nucleotides are TGTGCCAGCAGTATACGGGGGGGGACAACTGAAGCTTTCTTT. Translating gives CASSIRGGTTEAFF.

The sample holds one count of this clonotype. The V gene is TRBV7-8, the J gene TRBJ2-7; D might be TRBD1 (6 bases). Trimming shortened V by 1 base and J by 7 bases, and 11 bases separated the two germline ends. Germline CDR1 SGHVS, CDR2 FQNEAQ. There are 13 residues in the CDR3. CDR3 nucleotides: TGTGCCAGCAGCTTAGGAGGGGACAAAGAGCAGTACTTC. This gives the protein CASSLGGDKEQYF.

The rearrangement links TRBV16 to TRBJ1-2; the match to TRBD1 covers 8 bases. Germline-derived CDR1 and CDR2 are KGHSY and FQNENV. This CDR3 comprises 14 residues. The V and J ends lost 0 bases and 8 bases, in that order; junction bases with no gene match: 5. The DNA of the CDR3 is TGTGCCAGCAGCCAATCCCTGGACAGGGACGGCTACACCTTC. This translates into CASSQSLDRDGYTF.

The genes are TRBV6-5 and TRBJ2-6, with D possibly matching TRBD1 (6 bases). Germline CDR1 is MNHEY and CDR2 is SVGAGI. The V gene lost 5 bases and the J gene lost 4 bases, with 15 bases spanning the gap. The CDR3 covers 16 residues. The CDR3: CASSRTASRGANVLTF. Here the CDR3 DNA reads TGTGCCAGCAGTCGGACAGCCTCTAGAGGGGCCAACGTCCTGACTTTC.

This chain connects TRBV12-3 or TRBV12-4 to TRBJ2-3; no firm D call. This CDR3 is 13 amino acids long. The V end was cut by 7 bases, the J end by 0 bases, with 8 bases between. This chain's CDR3 is CASTTASTDTQYF. The CDR3 nucleotides read TGTGCCAGCACCACGGCGAGCACAGATACGCAGTATTTT.

To note about this clonotype: A single base separates this from a much larger clone, so it may be a read error. The V gene is TRBV5-1, the J gene TRBJ2-3, with D uncertain. This CDR3 comprises 11 residues. From germline, CDR1 is SGHRS and CDR2 YFSETQ. CDR3 sequence (DNA): TGCACCAGCAAGATCACAGATACGCAGTATTTT. Its translation is CTSKITDTQYF. The full variable domain, its missing parts supplied by reference TRBV5-1 and TRBJ2-3, is KAGVTQTPRYLIKTRGQQVTLSCSPISGHRSVSWYQQTPGQGLQFLFEYFSETQRNKGNFPGRFSGRQFSNSRSEMNVSTLELGDSALYLCTSKITDTQYFGPGTRLTVL.

The rearrangement joins TRBV4-1 to TRBJ1-6, with a weak D call TRBD1 (5 bases). The CDR3 covers 14 residues. Germline CDR1 MGHRA, CDR2 YSYEKL. Trimming stripped 0 bases from V and 7 bases from J, with 7 bases between. CDR3 sequence: CASSQDAGNSPLHF. For the CDR3, the DNA is TGCGCCAGCAGCCAAGATGCAGGGAATTCACCCCTCCACTTT.

About this clonotype itself: A read error may explain this, as a much larger clone is one base away. The chain links TRBV12-3 or TRBV12-4 to TRBJ2-1; TRBD2 matches 14 bases. V lost 3 bases, J lost 5 bases, and 9 bases stayed unmatched. CDR3 size: 18 residues. CDR3 coding DNA: TGTGCCAGCAGTTTGACTAGCGGGGGGGCAGTGGGTGACAATGAGCAGTTCTTC. This encodes CASSLTSGGAVGDNEQFF.

This clonotype was observed a handful of times. CDR3 nucleotide sequence: TGTGCCAGCACCAGGGGCCTCTCCTACAATGAGCAGTACTTC. Translation: CASTRGLSYNEQYF. The V and J genes are TRBV28 and TRBJ2-1; possibly TRBD1 for D (6 bases). Gene TRBJ2-7 matches the end of the DNA better, so the J call may be wrong. The length of the CDR3 is 14 residues. The germline V gene has CDR1 MDHEN and CDR2 SYDVKM.

Many counts were recorded for this clonotype. The rearrangement joins TRBV12-5 to TRBJ2-3; no definite D call. CDR3 length equals 16 residues. Trimming pared 3 bases from V and 0 bases from J, leaving 13 bases between. Per the germline V gene, CDR1 is LGHNT and CDR2 is FRNRAP. CDR3 amino acids: CASGFWTPTSTDTQYF. In nucleotides, the CDR3 is TGTGCTAGTGGTTTCTGGACGCCAACGAGCACAGATACGCAGTATTTT. Filled out from reference TRBV12-5 and TRBJ2-3, the complete variable domain reads DARVTQTPRHKVTEMGQEVTMRCQPILGHNTVFWYRQTMMQGLELLAYFRNRAPLDDSGMPKDRFSAEMPDATLATLKIQPSEPRDSAVYFCASGFWTPTSTDTQYFGPGTRLTVL.

This clonotype was picked up many times. The chain joins TRBV12-3 or TRBV12-4 to TRBJ2-7; TRBD1 is a possible D gene (5 bases). The CDR3 extends over 15 amino acids. With 2 bases removed from V and 0 bases from J, the gap between germline ends came to 11 bases. CDR3 in amino acids: CASSLMGPSSYEQYF. The CDR3 DNA follows: TGTGCCAGCAGTTTAATGGGGCCCTCCTCCTACGAGCAGTACTTC.

This clonotype was detected many times. The chain couples TRBV5-1 to TRBJ2-5; D is unresolved. The V end was cut by 0 bases, the J end by 1 base, with 7 bases between. Germline V gives CDR1 SGHRS, CDR2 YFSETQ. This CDR3 is 14 amino acids long. The CDR3 is CASSLEQLQETQYF. The CDR3 bases are TGCGCCAGCAGCTTGGAACAGCTCCAAGAGACCCAGTACTTC.

This chain uses TRBV10-3 with TRBJ2-7; unclear D gene. The CDR3 is 15 residues long. V was trimmed by 3 bases and J by 7 bases, leaving 19 bases between them. Germline assignment: CDR1 ENHRY and CDR2 SYGVKD. This CDR3 reads CAISEAHGSYNEQYF. As DNA, the CDR3 is TGTGCCATCAGTGAAGCGCACGGCTCCTACAATGAGCAGTACTTC.